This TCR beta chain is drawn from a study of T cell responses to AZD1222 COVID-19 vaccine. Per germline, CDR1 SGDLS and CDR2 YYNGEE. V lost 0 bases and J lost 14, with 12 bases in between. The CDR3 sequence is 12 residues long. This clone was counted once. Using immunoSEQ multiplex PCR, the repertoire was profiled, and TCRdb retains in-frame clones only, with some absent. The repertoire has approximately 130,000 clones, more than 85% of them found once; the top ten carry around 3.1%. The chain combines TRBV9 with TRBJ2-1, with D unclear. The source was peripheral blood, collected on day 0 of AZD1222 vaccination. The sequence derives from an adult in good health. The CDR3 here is CASSVVGSHKFF. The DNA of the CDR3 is TGTGCCAGCAGCGTAGTTGGTAGCCATAAGTTCTTC.